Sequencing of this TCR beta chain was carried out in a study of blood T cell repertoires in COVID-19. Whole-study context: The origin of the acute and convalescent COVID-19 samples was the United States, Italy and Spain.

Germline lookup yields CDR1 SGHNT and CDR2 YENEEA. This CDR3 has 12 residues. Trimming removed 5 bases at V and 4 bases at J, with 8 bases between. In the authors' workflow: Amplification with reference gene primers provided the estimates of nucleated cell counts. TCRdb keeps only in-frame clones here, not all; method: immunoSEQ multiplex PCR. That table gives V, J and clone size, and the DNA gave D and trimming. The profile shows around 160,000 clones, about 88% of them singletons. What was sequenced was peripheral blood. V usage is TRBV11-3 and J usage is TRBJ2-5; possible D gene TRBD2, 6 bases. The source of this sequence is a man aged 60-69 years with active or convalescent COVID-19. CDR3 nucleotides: TGTGCCAGCAGCGGGGGAGGAGAGACCCAGTACTTC. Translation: CASSGGGETQYF.